These T cell receptor beta chains were read from a single sample in a study of identical twins. TCRdb reanalysed the 5' RACE reads using MiXCR and keeps one entry per CDR3 protein. This sample yields about 100,000 distinct CDR3 sequences, of which roughly 6% are seen a single time; about an eighth belongs to the top ten. The sequenced sample was memory T cells sorted from blood. These receptor sequences come from a woman in her 50s in good health. Both conserved end residues are part of each CDR3. The D gene is left open where the match is weak.

d_gene: .; v_gene: TRBV13; j_gene: TRBJ2-1; CDR3aa: CASSPLTGSNNEQFF
d_gene: .; v_gene: TRBV29-1; j_gene: TRBJ2-2; CDR3aa: CSARGVLNTGELFF
d_gene: TRBD1; v_gene: TRBV12-3/TRBV12-4; j_gene: TRBJ1-2; CDR3aa: CASNPGTGFGYTF
d_gene: .; v_gene: TRBV30; j_gene: TRBJ1-2; CDR3aa: CAWSVRTPRANYGYTF
d_gene: TRBD1; v_gene: TRBV28; j_gene: TRBJ1-5; CDR3aa: CASSPDRVDQPQHF
d_gene: .; v_gene: TRBV9; j_gene: TRBJ2-1; CDR3aa: CASSLNNEQFF
d_gene: .; v_gene: TRBV12-3/TRBV12-4; j_gene: TRBJ2-7; CDR3aa: CASSSRPTDEQYF
d_gene: .; v_gene: TRBV7-2; j_gene: TRBJ1-1; CDR3aa: CASSQGSLTLMNTEAFF
d_gene: .; v_gene: TRBV5-1; j_gene: TRBJ1-1; CDR3aa: CASSLSGQGRTEAFF
d_gene: .; v_gene: TRBV5-1; j_gene: TRBJ2-5; CDR3aa: CASSLAKGDPLQETQYF
d_gene: TRBD2; v_gene: TRBV10-3; j_gene: TRBJ2-1; CDR3aa: CAIREGLAGGEQFF
d_gene: .; v_gene: TRBV5-6; j_gene: TRBJ2-7; CDR3aa: CASSLLPTGYEQYF
d_gene: .; v_gene: TRBV20-1; j_gene: TRBJ2-3; CDR3aa: CSARARLDTQYF
d_gene: .; v_gene: TRBV7-9; j_gene: TRBJ2-6; CDR3aa: CASSLGGGGAEGANVLTF
d_gene: .; v_gene: TRBV27; j_gene: TRBJ2-5; CDR3aa: CASSFLQGSETQYF
d_gene: TRBD2; v_gene: TRBV19; j_gene: TRBJ2-3; CDR3aa: CAARGVSTDTQYF
d_gene: TRBD2; v_gene: TRBV7-8; j_gene: TRBJ2-7; CDR3aa: CASSLLLAAYEQYF
d_gene: TRBD2; v_gene: TRBV9; j_gene: TRBJ2-2; CDR3aa: CASSVAGGPAGELFF
d_gene: .; v_gene: TRBV12-3/TRBV12-4; j_gene: TRBJ2-5; CDR3aa: CASSLGLREETQYF
d_gene: TRBD2; v_gene: TRBV5-1; j_gene: TRBJ2-1; CDR3aa: CASSLGTSGGDEQFF
d_gene: TRBD1; v_gene: TRBV29-1; j_gene: TRBJ2-1; CDR3aa: CSTGGSYNEQFF
d_gene: TRBD1; v_gene: TRBV7-3; j_gene: TRBJ2-1; CDR3aa: CASSLRQGEQFF
d_gene: TRBD2; v_gene: TRBV6-4; j_gene: TRBJ2-1; CDR3aa: CASSVQLGGAPVF
d_gene: .; v_gene: TRBV3-1; j_gene: TRBJ2-2; CDR3aa: CASSQFVATGELFF
d_gene: TRBD1; v_gene: TRBV5-6; j_gene: TRBJ2-4; CDR3aa: CASSFGQGEYIQYF
d_gene: TRBD1; v_gene: TRBV24-1; j_gene: TRBJ2-4; CDR3aa: CATRRTGRGDIQYF
d_gene: TRBD2; v_gene: TRBV5-1; j_gene: TRBJ2-2; CDR3aa: CASSLDSGSATGELFF
d_gene: .; v_gene: TRBV4-1; j_gene: TRBJ1-1; CDR3aa: CASSARGADTEAFF
d_gene: .; v_gene: TRBV7-2; j_gene: TRBJ1-2; CDR3aa: CASREGYGYTF
d_gene: .; v_gene: TRBV3-1; j_gene: TRBJ1-5; CDR3aa: CASSQQGRNQPQHF
d_gene: TRBD2; v_gene: TRBV5-1; j_gene: TRBJ2-1; CDR3aa: CASSPTSGYNEQFF
d_gene: .; v_gene: TRBV6-2/TRBV6-3; j_gene: TRBJ2-1; CDR3aa: CASSYRTGSIYNEQFF
d_gene: .; v_gene: TRBV20-1; j_gene: TRBJ1-1; CDR3aa: CSANPGLKVFF
d_gene: .; v_gene: TRBV12-3/TRBV12-4; j_gene: TRBJ2-1; CDR3aa: CASSALLGANNEQFF
d_gene: TRBD1; v_gene: TRBV19; j_gene: TRBJ1-2; CDR3aa: CASSIADRGGYGYTF
d_gene: TRBD2; v_gene: TRBV5-1; j_gene: TRBJ2-1; CDR3aa: CASSLASGSVNEQFF
d_gene: .; v_gene: TRBV11-3; j_gene: TRBJ2-3; CDR3aa: CASSSRWEGHSTDTQYF
d_gene: .; v_gene: TRBV7-8; j_gene: TRBJ2-7; CDR3aa: CASSPRDGRYEQYF
d_gene: .; v_gene: TRBV4-2; j_gene: TRBJ1-4; CDR3aa: CASSQDLFNEKLFF
d_gene: .; v_gene: TRBV4-1; j_gene: TRBJ2-1; CDR3aa: CASSQVDNEQFF
d_gene: TRBD2; v_gene: TRBV6-2/TRBV6-3; j_gene: TRBJ2-3; CDR3aa: CASSYSKRGLAGVFPTDTQYF
d_gene: TRBD2; v_gene: TRBV27; j_gene: TRBJ2-1; CDR3aa: CASSLIGTRVHEQFF
d_gene: .; v_gene: TRBV27; j_gene: TRBJ2-3; CDR3aa: CASSLPHLTDTQYF
d_gene: TRBD2; v_gene: TRBV5-1; j_gene: TRBJ2-1; CDR3aa: CASSTHSGSSYNEQFF
d_gene: TRBD1; v_gene: TRBV6-1; j_gene: TRBJ1-5; CDR3aa: CASSGRDRGLRQPQHF
d_gene: .; v_gene: TRBV5-4; j_gene: TRBJ1-3; CDR3aa: CASSLAADSGTIYF
d_gene: .; v_gene: TRBV7-9; j_gene: TRBJ2-5; CDR3aa: CASSPRHGETQYF
d_gene: .; v_gene: TRBV4-2; j_gene: TRBJ2-1; CDR3aa: CASSQALLTGQLNEQFF
d_gene: TRBD1; v_gene: TRBV20-1; j_gene: TRBJ2-4; CDR3aa: CSAPQTGADIQYF
d_gene: TRBD1; v_gene: TRBV10-3; j_gene: TRBJ2-1; CDR3aa: CAIRAGTGDYNEQFF